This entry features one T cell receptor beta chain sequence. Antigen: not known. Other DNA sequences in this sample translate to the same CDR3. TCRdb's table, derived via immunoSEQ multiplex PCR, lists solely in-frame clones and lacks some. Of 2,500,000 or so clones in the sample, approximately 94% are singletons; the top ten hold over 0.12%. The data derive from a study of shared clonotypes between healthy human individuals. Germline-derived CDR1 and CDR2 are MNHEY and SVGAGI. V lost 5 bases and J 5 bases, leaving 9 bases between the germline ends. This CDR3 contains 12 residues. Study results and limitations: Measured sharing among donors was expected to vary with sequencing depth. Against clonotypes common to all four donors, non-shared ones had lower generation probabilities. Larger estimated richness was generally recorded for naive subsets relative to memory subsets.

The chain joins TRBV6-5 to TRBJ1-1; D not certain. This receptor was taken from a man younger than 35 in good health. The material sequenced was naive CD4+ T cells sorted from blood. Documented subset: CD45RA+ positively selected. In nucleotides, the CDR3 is TGTGCCAGCAGTCGGCTAGGGACTGAAGCTTTCTTT. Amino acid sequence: CASSRLGTEAFF.